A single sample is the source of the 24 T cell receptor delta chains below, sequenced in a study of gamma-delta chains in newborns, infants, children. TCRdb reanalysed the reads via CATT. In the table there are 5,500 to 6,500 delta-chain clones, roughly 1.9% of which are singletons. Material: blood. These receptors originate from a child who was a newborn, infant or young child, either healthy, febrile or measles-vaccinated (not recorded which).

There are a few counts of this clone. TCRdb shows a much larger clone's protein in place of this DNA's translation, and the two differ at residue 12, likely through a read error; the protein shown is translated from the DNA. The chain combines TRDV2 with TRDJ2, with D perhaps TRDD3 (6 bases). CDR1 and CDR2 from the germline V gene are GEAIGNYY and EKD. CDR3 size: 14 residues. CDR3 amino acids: CACDKLGVTAQPFF. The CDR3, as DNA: TGTGCCTGTGACAAATTGGGGGTGACAGCACAACCCTTCTTT.

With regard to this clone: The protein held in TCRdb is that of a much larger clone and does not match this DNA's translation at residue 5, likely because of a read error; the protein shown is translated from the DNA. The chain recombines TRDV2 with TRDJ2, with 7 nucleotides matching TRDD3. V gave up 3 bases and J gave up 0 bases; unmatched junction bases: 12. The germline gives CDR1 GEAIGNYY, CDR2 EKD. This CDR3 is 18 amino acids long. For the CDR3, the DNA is TGTGCCTGTGACTCCATTCCGCGGGGGATGCCTTTGACAGCACAACTCTTCTTT. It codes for CACDSIPRGMPLTAQLFF.

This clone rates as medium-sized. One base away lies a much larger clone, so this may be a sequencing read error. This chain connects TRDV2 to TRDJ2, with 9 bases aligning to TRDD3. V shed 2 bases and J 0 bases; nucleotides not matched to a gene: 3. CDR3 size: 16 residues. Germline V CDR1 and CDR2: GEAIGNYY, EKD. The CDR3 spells CACDKMGDTLTAQLFF. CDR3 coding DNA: TGTGCCTGTGACAAAATGGGGGATACTTTGACAGCACAACTCTTCTTT.

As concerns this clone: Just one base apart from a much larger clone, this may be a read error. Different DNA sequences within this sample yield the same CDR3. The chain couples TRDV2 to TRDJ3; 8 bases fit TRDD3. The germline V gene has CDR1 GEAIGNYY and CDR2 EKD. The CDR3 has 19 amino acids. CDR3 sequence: CACDTSFGGSSWDTRQMFF. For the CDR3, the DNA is TGTGCCTGCGACACGTCGTTTGGGGGATCCTCCTGGGACACCCGACAGATGTTTTTC.

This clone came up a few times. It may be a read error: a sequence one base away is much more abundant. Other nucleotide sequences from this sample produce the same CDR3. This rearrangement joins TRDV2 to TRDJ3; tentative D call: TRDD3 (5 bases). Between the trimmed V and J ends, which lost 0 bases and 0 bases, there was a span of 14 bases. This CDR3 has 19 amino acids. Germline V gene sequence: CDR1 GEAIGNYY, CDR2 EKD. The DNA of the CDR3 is TGTGCCTGTGACACCGTTGAGGGGGGTCGCTCCTGGGACACCCGACAGATGTTTTTC. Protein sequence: CACDTVEGGRSWDTRQMFF.

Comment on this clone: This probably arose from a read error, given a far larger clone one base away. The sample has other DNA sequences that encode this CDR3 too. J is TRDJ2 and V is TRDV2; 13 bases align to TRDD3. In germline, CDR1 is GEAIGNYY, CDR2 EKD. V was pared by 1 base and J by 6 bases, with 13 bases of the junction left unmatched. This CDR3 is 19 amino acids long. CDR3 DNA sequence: TGTGCCTGTGACACGAGTGGTACTGGGGGATACGGGAGACCAGCACAACTCTTCTTT. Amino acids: CACDTSGTGGYGRPAQLFF.

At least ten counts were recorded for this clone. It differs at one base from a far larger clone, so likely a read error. CDR3 sequence (DNA): TGTGCCTGTGACAGTACTGGGGGATCCTTGGACACCCGACAGATGTTTTTC. This encodes CACDSTGGSLDTRQMFF. The V and J genes are TRDV2 and TRDJ3, with 10 bases fitting TRDD3. CDR3 length: 17 amino acids. Germline values: CDR1 GEAIGNYY, CDR2 EKD.

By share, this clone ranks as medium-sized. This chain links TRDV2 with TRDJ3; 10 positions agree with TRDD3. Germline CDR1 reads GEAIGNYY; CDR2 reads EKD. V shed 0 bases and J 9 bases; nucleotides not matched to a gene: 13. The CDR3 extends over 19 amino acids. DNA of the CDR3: TGTGCCTGTGACACCGTTGCGGCAACTGGGGGATTCGGCACCCGACAGATGTTTTTC. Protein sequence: CACDTVAATGGFGTRQMFF.

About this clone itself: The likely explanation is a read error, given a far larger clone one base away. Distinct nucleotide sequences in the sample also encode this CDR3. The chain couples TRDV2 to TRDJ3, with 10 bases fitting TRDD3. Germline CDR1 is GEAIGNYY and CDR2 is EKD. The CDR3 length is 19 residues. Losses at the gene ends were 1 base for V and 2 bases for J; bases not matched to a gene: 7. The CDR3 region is CACDTVRGIRAWDTRQMFF. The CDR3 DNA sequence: TGTGCCTGTGACACAGTCCGGGGGATACGGGCCTGGGACACCCGACAGATGTTTTTC.

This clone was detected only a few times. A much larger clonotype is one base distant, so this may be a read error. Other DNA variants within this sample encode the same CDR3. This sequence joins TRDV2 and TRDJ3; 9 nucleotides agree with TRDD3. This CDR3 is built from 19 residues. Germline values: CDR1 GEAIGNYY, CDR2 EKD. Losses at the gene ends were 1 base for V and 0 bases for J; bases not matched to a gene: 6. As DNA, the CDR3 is TGTGCCTGTGACACAGTACTGGGGGAGATCTCCTGGGACACCCGACAGATGTTTTTC. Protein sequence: CACDTVLGEISWDTRQMFF.

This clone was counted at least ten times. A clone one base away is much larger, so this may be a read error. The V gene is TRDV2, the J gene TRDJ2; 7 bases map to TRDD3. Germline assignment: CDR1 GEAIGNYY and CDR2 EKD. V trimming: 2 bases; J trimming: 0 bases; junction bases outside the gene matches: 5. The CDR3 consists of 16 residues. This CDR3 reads CACDIMGEALTAQLFF. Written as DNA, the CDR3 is TGTGCCTGTGACATAATGGGGGAAGCTTTGACAGCACAACTCTTCTTT.

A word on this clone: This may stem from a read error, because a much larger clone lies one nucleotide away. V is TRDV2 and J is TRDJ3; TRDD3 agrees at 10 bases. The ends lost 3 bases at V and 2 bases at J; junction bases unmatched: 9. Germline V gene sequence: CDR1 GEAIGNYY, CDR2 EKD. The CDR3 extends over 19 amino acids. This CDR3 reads CACDRVLGDLTWDTRQMFF. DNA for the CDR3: TGTGCCTGTGACCGGGTACTGGGGGATCTCACCTGGGACACCCGACAGATGTTTTTC.

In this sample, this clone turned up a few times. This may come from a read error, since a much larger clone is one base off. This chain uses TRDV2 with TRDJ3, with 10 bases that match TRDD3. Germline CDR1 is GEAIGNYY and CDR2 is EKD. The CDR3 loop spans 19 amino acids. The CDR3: CACDTWGIQSSRDTRQMFF. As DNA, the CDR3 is TGTGCCTGTGACACCTGGGGGATACAAAGCTCCCGGGACACCCGACAGATGTTTTTC.

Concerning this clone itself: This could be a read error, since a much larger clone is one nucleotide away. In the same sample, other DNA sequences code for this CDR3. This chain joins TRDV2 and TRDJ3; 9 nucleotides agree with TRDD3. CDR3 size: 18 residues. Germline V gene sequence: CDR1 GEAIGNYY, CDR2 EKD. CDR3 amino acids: CACDILGETPWDTRQMFF. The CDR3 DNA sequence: TGTGCCTGCGACATACTGGGGGAAACTCCCTGGGACACCCGACAGATGTTTTTC.

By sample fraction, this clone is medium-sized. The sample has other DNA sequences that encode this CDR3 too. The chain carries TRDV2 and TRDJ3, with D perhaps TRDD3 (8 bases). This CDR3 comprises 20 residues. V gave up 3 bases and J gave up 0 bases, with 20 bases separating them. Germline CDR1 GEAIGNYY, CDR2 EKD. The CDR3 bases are TGTGCCTGTGACTTCCTACTGGGGGCCTCGAGCTCCTGGGACACCCGACAGATGTTTTTC. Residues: CACDFLLGASSSWDTRQMFF.

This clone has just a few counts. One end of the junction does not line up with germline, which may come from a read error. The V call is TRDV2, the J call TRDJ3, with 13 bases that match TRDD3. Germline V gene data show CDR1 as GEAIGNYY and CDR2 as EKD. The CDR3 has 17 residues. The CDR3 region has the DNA TGTGCCTGTGACGTACTGGGGGATACGCGGGACACCCGACAGGTGTTTTTC. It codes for CACDVLGDTRDTRQVFF.

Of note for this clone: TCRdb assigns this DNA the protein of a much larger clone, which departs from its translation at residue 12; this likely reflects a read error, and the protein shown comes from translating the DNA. CDR3 nucleotide sequence: TGTGCCTGTGACGGGGTGGGGGAGCTGACAGCACGACTCTTCTTT. Translated: CACDGVGELTARLFF. The chain is built from TRDV2 and TRDJ2, with TRDD3 identical over 7 bases. CDR1 is GEAIGNYY, CDR2 EKD, per germline. CDR3 length: 15 amino acids.

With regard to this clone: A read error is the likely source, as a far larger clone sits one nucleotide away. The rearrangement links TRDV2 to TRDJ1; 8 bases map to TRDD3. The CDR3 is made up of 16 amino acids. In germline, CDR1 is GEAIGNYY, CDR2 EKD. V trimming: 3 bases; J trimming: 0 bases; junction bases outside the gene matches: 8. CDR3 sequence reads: CACDVLGGTYTDKLIF. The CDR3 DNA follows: TGTGCCTGTGACGTACTGGGGGGTACGTACACCGATAAACTCATCTTT.

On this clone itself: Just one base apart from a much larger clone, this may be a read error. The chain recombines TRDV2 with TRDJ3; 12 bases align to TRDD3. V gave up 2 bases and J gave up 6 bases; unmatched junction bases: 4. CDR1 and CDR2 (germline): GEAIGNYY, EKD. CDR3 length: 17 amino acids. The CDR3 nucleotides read TGTGCCTGTGACAAACTGGGGGATACCATGGACACCCGACAGATGTTTTTC. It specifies CACDKLGDTMDTRQMFF.

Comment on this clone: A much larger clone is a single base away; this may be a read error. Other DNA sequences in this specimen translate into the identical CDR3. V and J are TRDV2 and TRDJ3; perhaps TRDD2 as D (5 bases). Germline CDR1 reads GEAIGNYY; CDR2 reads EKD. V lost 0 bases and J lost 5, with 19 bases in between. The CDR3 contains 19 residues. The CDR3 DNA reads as TGTGCCTGTGACACCGCCGGGGTCACACTCCTTCGGGACACCCGACAGATGTTTTTC. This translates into CACDTAGVTLLRDTRQMFF.

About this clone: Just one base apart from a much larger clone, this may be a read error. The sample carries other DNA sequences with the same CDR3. The CDR3 nucleotides read TGTGCCTGCGACACGATGGGGGATACTTTGACAGCACAACTCTTCTTT. As protein: CACDTMGDTLTAQLFF. The V call is TRDV2, the J call TRDJ2; TRDD3 matches 9 bases. Germline V gives CDR1 GEAIGNYY, CDR2 EKD. CDR3 length: 16 residues.

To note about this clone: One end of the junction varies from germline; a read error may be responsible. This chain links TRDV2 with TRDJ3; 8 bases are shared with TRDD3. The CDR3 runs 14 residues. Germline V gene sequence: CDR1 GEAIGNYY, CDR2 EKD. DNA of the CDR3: TGTGCCTGTGACATACTGGGGGCTACCCTACAGATGTTTTTC. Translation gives CACDILGATLQMFF.

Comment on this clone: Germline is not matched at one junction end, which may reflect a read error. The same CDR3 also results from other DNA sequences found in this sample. This CDR3 is CACDTVGGGSGELTAQLFF. In DNA form, the CDR3 reads TGCGCCTGTGACACCGTAGGGGGGGGATCCGGGGAATTGACAGCGCAACTCTTCTTT. The chain combines TRDV2 with TRDJ2; TRDD3 matches 7 bases. The germline V gene encodes CDR1 GEAIGNYY and CDR2 EKD. The CDR3 loop spans 19 amino acids.

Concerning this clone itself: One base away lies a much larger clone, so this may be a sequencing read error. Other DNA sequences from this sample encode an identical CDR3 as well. CDR3 amino acids: CACDTVVSSWDTRQMFF. The CDR3 DNA follows: TGTGCCTGTGACACTGTCGTCAGCTCCTGGGACACCCGACAGATGTTTTTC. The chain is built from TRDV2 and TRDJ3, with unresolved D. The CDR3 runs 17 residues. Germline V lookup: CDR1 GEAIGNYY, CDR2 EKD. Trimming took off 1 base at V and 0 bases at J, with 9 bases between the two ends.